This T cell receptor beta chain was profiled in a study of T cells in Graves' hyperthyroidism and ophthalmopathy. This clonotype was recorded many times. V was shortened by 1 base and J by 8 bases, with 14 bases between the two germline ends. This CDR3 spans 13 amino acids. The V gene's germline CDR1 is DFQATT and CDR2 SNEGSKA (reference sequence). Ophthalmopathy patients had moderate-to-severe active disease, CAS ≥3, NOSPECS ≥4, and disease duration under 3 months. A patient was excluded if there was uncontrolled infection, other autoimmune disease, pregnancy or lactation. RNA transcripts served as the template for amplifying TCR beta CDR3 regions. The HTBI primer set served for first-round RT-PCR of the TCR CDR3. TCRdb called the multiplex PCR reads again in MiXCR, with one record for every CDR3 protein. In the table there are around 600,000 distinct CDR3 sequences, 12% to 15% of which are singletons.

The sequence was collected from a woman between 18 and 29 years old with Graves' ophthalmopathy. The chain has TRBV20-1 and TRBJ1-1; D gene ambiguous. The sequencing sample was made of blood. The CDR3, as DNA: TGCAGTGCTAGAGGAAACACGGATGGCGAAGCTTTCTTT. It translates to CSARGNTDGEAFF.